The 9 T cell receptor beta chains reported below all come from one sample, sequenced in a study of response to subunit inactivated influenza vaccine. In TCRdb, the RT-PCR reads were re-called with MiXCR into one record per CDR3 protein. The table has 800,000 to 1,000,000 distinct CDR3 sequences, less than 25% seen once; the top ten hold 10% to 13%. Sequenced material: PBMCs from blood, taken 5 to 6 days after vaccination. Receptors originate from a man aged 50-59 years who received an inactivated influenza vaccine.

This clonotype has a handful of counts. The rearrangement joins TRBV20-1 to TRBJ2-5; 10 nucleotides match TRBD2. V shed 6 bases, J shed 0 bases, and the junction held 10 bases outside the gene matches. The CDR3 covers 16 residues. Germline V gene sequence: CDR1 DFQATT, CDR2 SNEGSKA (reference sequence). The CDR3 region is CSANRFSGGNQETQYF. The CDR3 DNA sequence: TGCAGTGCAAACCGATTTAGCGGGGGGAACCAAGAGACCCAGTACTTC.

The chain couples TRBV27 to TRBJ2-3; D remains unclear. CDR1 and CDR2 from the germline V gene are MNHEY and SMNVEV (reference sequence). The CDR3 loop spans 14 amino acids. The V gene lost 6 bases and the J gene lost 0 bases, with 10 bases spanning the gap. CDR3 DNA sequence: TGTGCCAGCAGCCCTACCCTTAGCACAGATACGCAGTATTTT. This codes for CASSPTLSTDTQYF.

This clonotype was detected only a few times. This CDR3 reads CASRDGGLSDTQYF. CDR3 coding DNA: TGTGCCAGCAGAGACGGGGGTTTGTCAGATACGCAGTATTTT. This chain connects TRBV12-3 or TRBV12-4 to TRBJ2-3, with D tentatively TRBD2 (6 bases). The CDR3 extends over 14 amino acids. The V end lost 6 bases, the J end lost 4 bases, and 14 bases lay between the germline ends.

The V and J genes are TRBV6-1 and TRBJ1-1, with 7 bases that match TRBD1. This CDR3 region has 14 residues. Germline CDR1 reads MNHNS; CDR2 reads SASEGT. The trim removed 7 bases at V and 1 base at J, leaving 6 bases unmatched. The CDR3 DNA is TGTGCCAGCACCATACAGGGGACGAACACTGAAGCTTTCTTT. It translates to CASTIQGTNTEAFF.

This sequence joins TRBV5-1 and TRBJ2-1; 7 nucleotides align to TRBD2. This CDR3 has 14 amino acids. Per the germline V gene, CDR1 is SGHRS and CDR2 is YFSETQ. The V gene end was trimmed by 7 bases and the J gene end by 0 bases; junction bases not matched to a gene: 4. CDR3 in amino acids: CASQTSDSYNEQFF. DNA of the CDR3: TGCGCCAGCCAAACTAGCGACTCCTACAATGAGCAGTTCTTC.

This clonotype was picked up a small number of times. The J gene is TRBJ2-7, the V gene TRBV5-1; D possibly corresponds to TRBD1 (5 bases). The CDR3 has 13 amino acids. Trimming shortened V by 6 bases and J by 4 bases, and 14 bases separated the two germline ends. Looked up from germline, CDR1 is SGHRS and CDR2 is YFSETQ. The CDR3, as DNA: TGCGCCAGCACAAGACTCTCAGGGTACGAGCAGTACTTC. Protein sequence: CASTRLSGYEQYF.

CDR3 residues: CASSHTTGGYEQYF. The CDR3 DNA is TGCGCCAGCAGCCATACGACAGGGGGATACGAGCAGTACTTC. The rearrangement joins TRBV4-3 to TRBJ2-7; TRBD1 aligns across 9 bases. V lost 3 bases and J lost 4; bases outside the gene matches: 4. This CDR3 has 14 residues. Germline CDR1 reads LGHNA; CDR2 reads YSLEER.

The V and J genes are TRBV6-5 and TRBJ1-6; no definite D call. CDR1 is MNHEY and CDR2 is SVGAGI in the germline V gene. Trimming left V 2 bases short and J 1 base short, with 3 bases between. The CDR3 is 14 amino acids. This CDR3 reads CASSYGSYNSPLHF. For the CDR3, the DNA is TGTGCCAGCAGTTACGGGTCCTATAATTCACCCCTCCACTTT.

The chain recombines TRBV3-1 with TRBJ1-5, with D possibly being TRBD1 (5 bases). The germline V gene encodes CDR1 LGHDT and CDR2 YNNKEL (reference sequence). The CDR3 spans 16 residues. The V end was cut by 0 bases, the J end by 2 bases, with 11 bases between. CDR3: CASSQDTGGGNQPQHF. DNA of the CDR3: TGTGCCAGCAGCCAAGATACCGGGGGTGGCAATCAGCCCCAGCATTTT.